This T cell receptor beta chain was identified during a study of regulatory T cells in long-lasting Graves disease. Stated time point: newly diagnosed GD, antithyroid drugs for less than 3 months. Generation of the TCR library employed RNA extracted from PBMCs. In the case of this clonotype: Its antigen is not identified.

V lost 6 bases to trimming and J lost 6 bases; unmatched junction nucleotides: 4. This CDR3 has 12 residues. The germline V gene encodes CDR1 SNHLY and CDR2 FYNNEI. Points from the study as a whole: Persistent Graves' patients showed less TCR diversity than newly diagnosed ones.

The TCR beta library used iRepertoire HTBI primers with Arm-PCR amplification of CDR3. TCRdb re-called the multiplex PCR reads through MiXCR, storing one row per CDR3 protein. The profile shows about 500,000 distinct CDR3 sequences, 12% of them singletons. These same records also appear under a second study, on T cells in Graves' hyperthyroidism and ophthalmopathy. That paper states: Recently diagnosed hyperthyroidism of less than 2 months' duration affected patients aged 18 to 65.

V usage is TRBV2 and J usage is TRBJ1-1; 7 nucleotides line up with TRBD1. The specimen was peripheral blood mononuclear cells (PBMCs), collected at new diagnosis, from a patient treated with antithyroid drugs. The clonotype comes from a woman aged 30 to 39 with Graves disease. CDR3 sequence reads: CASRGGGPEAFF. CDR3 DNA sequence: TGTGCCAGCAGGGGAGGGGGCCCTGAAGCTTTCTTT. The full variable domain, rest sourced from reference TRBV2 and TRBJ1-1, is EPEVTQTPSHQVTQMGQEVILRCVPISNHLYFYWYRQILGQKVEFLVSFYNNEISEKSEIFDDQFSVERPDGSNFTLKIRSTKLEDSAMYFCASRGGGPEAFFGQGTRLTVV.